This TCR beta chain appears in the sequencing data of a study of T cells in Graves' hyperthyroidism and ophthalmopathy. Broader study findings: A median roughly six months before onset, the model predicted ophthalmopathy. Blood also contained most expanded thyroid clonotypes above 0.001. Classification by a 13 V-J model distinguished ophthalmopathy from stable hyperthyroidism.

On the basis of clinical symptoms, serum thyroxine and TRAb, thyroid ultrasound and orbital computed tomography, diagnoses were made. Using RNA transcripts as the source, TCR beta CDR3 regions were amplified. The TCR CDR3 first-round RT-PCR relied on the HTBI primer set. TCRdb passed the multiplex PCR reads through MiXCR, listing each CDR3 protein once. The sample lists 660,000 or so distinct CDR3 sequences, 45% occurring once. To note about this clonotype: As yet, its antigen is unknown.

Trimming cost V 11 bases and J 1 base, with 14 bases left between them. Germline-derived CDR1 and CDR2 are SNHLY and FYNNEI. CDR3 length equals 13 residues. This chain links TRBV2 with TRBJ1-1; weak D call: TRBD1 (6 bases). Sample: peripheral blood or thyroid tissue (not recorded which). The receptor was derived from an adult man with Graves' disease, either hyperthyroidism or ophthalmopathy (not recorded which). CDR3 amino acids: CAWTAQPNTEAFF. The CDR3 DNA reads as TGTGCCTGGACAGCACAGCCGAACACTGAAGCTTTCTTT.